A single sample gave rise to the 26 T cell receptor beta chains below, sequenced in a study of blood T cell repertoires in COVID-19. Clones were sequenced by immunoSEQ multiplex PCR, and TCRdb holds only the in-frame ones, with some missing. The sample yields about 150,000 clones, roughly 80% seen once. The sample was peripheral blood. The receptors shown here come from an older woman with acute or convalescent COVID-19.

The table lists this clone with a count of one. The chain couples TRBV7-2 to TRBJ2-2; D is uncertain. Germline lookup yields CDR1 SGHTA and CDR2 FQGNSA. Trimming cost V 5 bases and J 9 bases, with 7 bases left between them. The length of the CDR3 is 11 residues. The CDR3 DNA follows: TGTGCCAGCAGCCCATCCAGGGAGCTGTTTTTT. Amino acids: CASSPSRELFF.

The chain uses TRBV7-3 and TRBJ2-2; 9 bases match TRBD2. CDR3 length: 14 amino acids. Germline CDR1 is SGHTA and CDR2 is FQGTGA. With 6 bases clipped from V and 7 bases from J, the junction kept 6 bases outside the gene matches. The CDR3 DNA follows: TGTGCCAGCAGTCATAGCGGGGGCCGCGGGGAGCTGTTTTTT. It is translated as CASSHSGGRGELFF.

The J gene is TRBJ2-1, the V gene TRBV7-2, with D maybe TRBD1 (5 bases). Looked up from germline, CDR1 is SGHTA and CDR2 is FQGNSA. The V gene lost 1 base and the J gene lost 12 bases, with 13 bases spanning the gap. The CDR3 is 13 residues long. The CDR3 region has the DNA TGTGCCAGCAGCTTAGGACAGCACCGGCGGCAGTTCTTC. Translated: CASSLGQHRRQFF.

This chain joins TRBV30 and TRBJ2-3; 7 bases agree with TRBD2. CDR1 and CDR2 from the germline V gene are GTSNPN and SVGIG (reference sequence). This CDR3 comprises 15 residues. The trim removed 3 bases at V and 6 bases at J, leaving 12 bases unmatched. The CDR3 DNA sequence: TGTGCCTGGAGCGAAACGGGACTACCTACGGATACGCAGTATTTT. Protein sequence: CAWSETGLPTDTQYF.

DNA of the CDR3: TGCGCCAGCAGTGGGGGACAGGGACCAGATACGCAGTATTTT. Translating it yields CASSGGQGPDTQYF. V is TRBV5-1 and J is TRBJ2-3, with TRBD1 matching over 9 bases. V was pared by 5 bases and J by 4 bases, with 5 bases of the junction left unmatched. Germline V CDR1 and CDR2: SGHRS, YFSETQ. This CDR3 is 14 amino acids long.

This chain connects TRBV7-9 to TRBJ1-6, with 8 bases matching TRBD1. V lost 8 bases, J lost 0 bases, and 15 bases stayed unmatched. This CDR3 has 19 residues. CDR1 is SEHNR, CDR2 FQNEAQ, per germline (reference sequence). The DNA for the CDR3 is TGTGCCAGCCAGGAAAAGGACAGGGCAGGAAGCTCCTATAATTCACCCCTCCACTTT. Encoded protein: CASQEKDRAGSSYNSPLHF. The full variable domain, in which reference TRBV7-9 and TRBJ1-6 provide the parts outside the CDR3, is DTGVSQNPRHKITKRGQNVTFRCDPISEHNRLYWYRQTLGQGPEFLTYFQNEAQLEKSRLLSDRFSAERPKGSFSTLEIQRTEQGDSAMYLCASQEKDRAGSSYNSPLHFGNGTRLTVT.

This clone is a singleton in its sample. The chain combines TRBV6-1 with TRBJ1-2; D remains ambiguous. Germline-derived CDR1 and CDR2 are MNHNS and SASEGT. The ends were cut back, 2 bases at V and 0 bases at J, with 10 bases in the middle. The CDR3 has 15 residues. The CDR3 loop is CASSESGGANYGYTF. CDR3 coding DNA: TGTGCCAGCAGTGAAAGCGGCGGAGCTAACTATGGCTACACCTTC.

The V gene is TRBV2, the J gene TRBJ1-1, with 8 bases that match TRBD1. CDR3 size: 17 residues. J gave up 0 bases and V 2 bases, and 8 bases lay outside the gene matches. CDR1 and CDR2 from the germline V gene are SNHLY and FYNNEI. CDR3 nucleotide sequence: TGTGCCAGCAGTGAAAGGACAGGGCCGGTGTTGAACACTGAAGCTTTCTTT. Translation: CASSERTGPVLNTEAFF.

This chain connects TRBV3-1 (or the pseudogene TRBV3-2) to TRBJ1-5; a weak D match, TRBD1 (6 bases). Deletions cut 6 bases from V and 2 bases from J, with 17 bases between. The CDR3 has 16 amino acids. Germline-derived CDR1 and CDR2 are LGHDT and YNNKEL (reference sequence). In nucleotides, the CDR3 is TGTGCCAGCAGTTGGGGGACATTTACGGGCAATCAGCCCCAGCATTTT. It specifies CASSWGTFTGNQPQHF.

This chain connects TRBV6-6 to TRBJ2-3, with 7 nucleotides matching TRBD2. The CDR3 extends over 16 amino acids. Germline CDR1 reads MNHNY; CDR2 reads SVGAGI (reference sequence). V trimming: 0 bases; J trimming: 4 bases; junction bases outside the gene matches: 7. The CDR3 nucleotides are TGTGCCAGCAGTTACTCGATGGAGCGGGGTTCAGATACGCAGTATTTT. This sequence encodes CASSYSMERGSDTQYF.

This chain joins TRBV3-1 (or the pseudogene TRBV3-2) and TRBJ1-6; the match to TRBD1 covers 9 bases. V dropped 2 bases and J dropped 9; count of bases not matched to a gene: 8. There are 16 residues in the CDR3. Germline V gene sequence: CDR1 LGHDT, CDR2 YNNKEL (reference sequence). As DNA, the CDR3 is TGTGCCAGCAGCCAATCTGGACAGGGGAACGTTTCACCCCTCCACTTT. Its translation is CASSQSGQGNVSPLHF.

The chain employs TRBV7-9 and TRBJ2-1; 13 bases map to TRBD2. CDR1 and CDR2 from the germline V gene are SEHNR and FQNEAQ (reference sequence). The trim removed 5 bases at V and 5 bases at J, leaving 6 bases unmatched. The CDR3 has 16 residues. The CDR3 nucleotides are TGTGCCAGCAGCCCTCTCGGGACTAGCGGGGACAATGAGCAGTTCTTC. Residues: CASSPLGTSGDNEQFF.

The chain is built from TRBV6-5 and TRBJ1-2; possible D gene TRBD1, 6 bases. Germline CDR1 and CDR2: MNHEY and SVGAGI. The CDR3 consists of 15 residues. Trimming removed 7 bases from V and 4 bases from J, with 19 bases in between. Here the CDR3 DNA reads TGTGCCAGCACCTCTCGGATGGGACAAACCTATGGCTACACCTTC. Its protein product is CASTSRMGQTYGYTF.

The table lists this clone with a count of one. The chain links TRBV6-6 to TRBJ1-5; the D gene is possibly TRBD1 (6 bases). Trimming shortened V by 7 bases and J by 4 bases, and 17 bases separated the two germline ends. Germline V gives CDR1 MNHNY, CDR2 SVGAGI (reference sequence). This CDR3 region has 15 residues. In DNA, the CDR3 is TGTGCCAGCATCGCAGGGTCAGGGGAAAATCAGCCCCAGCATTTT. Residues: CASIAGSGENQPQHF.

The genes are TRBV29-1 and TRBJ1-1; D possibly corresponds to TRBD1 (6 bases). The CDR3 consists of 12 residues. From germline, CDR1 is SQVTM and CDR2 ANQGSEA. The ends were cut back, 4 bases at V and 6 bases at J, with 12 bases in the middle. The CDR3 protein is CSVGHRGSEAFF. CDR3 DNA sequence: TGCAGCGTTGGGCATAGGGGGTCTGAAGCTTTCTTT.

The rearrangement joins TRBV3-1 (or the pseudogene TRBV3-2) to TRBJ1-5; tentatively, D is TRBD1 (6 bases). The CDR3 spans 15 residues. Trimming took off 1 base at V and 4 bases at J, with 11 bases between the two ends. Per the germline V gene, CDR1 is LGHDT and CDR2 is YNNKEL (reference sequence). The CDR3 reads CASSQAGARNQPQHF. CDR3 sequence (DNA): TGTGCCAGCAGCCAAGCAGGGGCTAGGAATCAGCCCCAGCATTTT.

V and J are TRBV5-1 and TRBJ1-1; 11 nucleotides agree with TRBD1. The CDR3 spans 15 residues. Trimming took 3 bases from V and 6 from J; bases not matched to a gene: 7. Germline CDR1 SGHRS, CDR2 YFSETQ. CDR3 in amino acids: CASSYWGTGGSEAFF. CDR3 in DNA: TGCGCCAGCAGCTACTGGGGGACAGGGGGATCTGAAGCTTTCTTT.

V and J are TRBV19 and TRBJ2-5; 8 bases agree with TRBD1. Germline loops: CDR1 LNHDA, CDR2 SQIVND (reference sequence). J gave up 5 bases and V 6 bases, and 5 bases lay outside the gene matches. This CDR3 has 13 amino acids. The DNA of the CDR3 is TGTGCCAGTAGATCGACAGGGGCGGAGACCCAGTACTTC. Protein sequence: CASRSTGAETQYF. The entire variable domain, with the rest obtained from reference TRBV19 and TRBJ2-5, is as follows: DGGITQSPKYLFRKEGQNVTLSCEQNLNHDAMYWYRQDPGQGLRLIYYSQIVNDFQKGDIAEGYSVSREKKESFPLTVTSAQKNPTAFYLCASRSTGAETQYFGPGTRLLVL.

The V call is TRBV7-9, the J call TRBJ2-2; D might be TRBD2 (6 bases). Trimming stripped 1 base from V and 3 bases from J, with 9 bases between. The length of the CDR3 is 15 residues. Germline CDR1 and CDR2: SEHNR and FQNEAQ (reference sequence). The CDR3 DNA is TGTGCCAGCAGCTTAGTGAGCGGGTACACCGGGGAGCTGTTTTTT. Translation: CASSLVSGYTGELFF.

DNA of the CDR3: TGTGCCAGCAGCGCGAGGCGGGGGGGCGCTTACACTGAAGCTTTCTTT. It is translated as CASSARRGGAYTEAFF. The V and J genes are TRBV9 and TRBJ1-1; TRBD1 might be the D (6 bases). This CDR3 comprises 16 residues. Germline assignment: CDR1 SGDLS and CDR2 YYNGEE. Trimming cost V 3 bases and J 3 bases, with 18 bases left between them.

The J gene is TRBJ2-2, the V gene TRBV5-1, with D perhaps matching TRBD1 (6 bases). Looked up from germline, CDR1 is SGHRS and CDR2 is YFSETQ. This CDR3 is built from 13 residues. The V end was cut by 6 bases, the J end by 1 base, with 7 bases between. CDR3 sequence reads: CASMTGNTGELFF. CDR3 nucleotides: TGCGCCAGCATGACAGGGAACACCGGGGAGCTGTTTTTT.

The chain couples TRBV18 to TRBJ1-6; tentative D call: TRBD1 (6 bases). The V and J ends lost 4 bases and 0 bases respectively, with 7 bases between them. The CDR3 covers 15 residues. Looked up from germline, CDR1 is KGHSH and CDR2 is LQKENI. The CDR3 DNA sequence: TGTGCCAGCTCACAACAGGGCTCCTATAATTCACCCCTCCACTTT. It specifies CASSQQGSYNSPLHF.

This rearrangement joins TRBV5-6 to TRBJ2-4, with D tentatively TRBD2 (6 bases). The germline gives CDR1 SGHDT, CDR2 YYEEEE. V shed 3 bases and J shed 6 bases, with 16 bases lying between them. The CDR3 length is 15 residues. CDR3 amino acids: CASSSPGGSGNIQYF. CDR3 coding DNA: TGTGCCAGCAGCTCCCCCGGGGGTAGCGGAAACATTCAGTACTTC.

The chain couples TRBV12-5 to TRBJ1-2; 8 bases are a match to TRBD1. CDR3 length: 12 amino acids. CDR1 is LGHNT, CDR2 FRNRAP, per germline. The J segment lost 11 bases and the V segment lost 6 bases, leaving 8 bases of the junction unmatched. CDR3 coding DNA: TGTGCTAGTGGCGACCGGACAGGGATGTACACCTTC. This translates into CASGDRTGMYTF.

CDR3 region: CASSYDRGRYNEQFF. DNA of the CDR3: TGTGCCAGCAGCTACGACAGGGGACGGTACAATGAGCAGTTCTTC. J is TRBJ2-1 and V is TRBV28; 8 nucleotides align to TRBD1. V gave up 6 bases and J gave up 4 bases; unmatched junction bases: 8. The CDR3 totals 15 residues. Germline CDR1 reads MDHEN; CDR2 reads SYDVKM.

V usage is TRBV5-4 and J usage is TRBJ1-6; 8 bases map to TRBD1. V dropped 3 bases and J dropped 11; count of bases not matched to a gene: 16. There are 17 residues in the CDR3. CDR1 SGHNT and CDR2 YYREEE come from the germline V gene (reference sequence). This CDR3 is CASSSRDRPSHRAPLHF. In DNA, the CDR3 is TGTGCCAGCAGCTCCCGGGACAGGCCGTCCCATAGGGCACCCCTCCACTTT.